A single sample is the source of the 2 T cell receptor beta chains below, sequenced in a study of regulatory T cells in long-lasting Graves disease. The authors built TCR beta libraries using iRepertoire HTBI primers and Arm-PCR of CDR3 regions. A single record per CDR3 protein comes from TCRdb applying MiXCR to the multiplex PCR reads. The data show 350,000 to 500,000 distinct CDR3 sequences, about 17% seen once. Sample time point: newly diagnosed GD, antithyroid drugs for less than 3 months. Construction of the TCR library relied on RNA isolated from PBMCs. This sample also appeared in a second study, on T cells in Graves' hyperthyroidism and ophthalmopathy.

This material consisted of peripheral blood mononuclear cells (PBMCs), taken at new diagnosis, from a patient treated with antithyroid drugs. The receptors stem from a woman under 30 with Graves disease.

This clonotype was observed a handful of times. The CDR3 DNA is TGTGCCAGCGGGACAGGGGTGGGTGAGCAGTTCTTC. Translating gives CASGTGVGEQFF. This chain links TRBV6-1 with TRBJ2-1, with 10 bases aligning to TRBD1. There are 12 residues in the CDR3. The V segment lost 8 bases and the J segment 9 bases; nucleotides outside the gene matches: 4. CDR1 and CDR2 from the germline V gene are MNHNS and SASEGT.

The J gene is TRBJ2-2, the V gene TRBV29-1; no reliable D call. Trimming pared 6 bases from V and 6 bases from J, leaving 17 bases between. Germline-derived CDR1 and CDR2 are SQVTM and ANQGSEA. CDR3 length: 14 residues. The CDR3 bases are TGCAGCGTCAGACTCCTGCCGTCCGCCGGGGAGCTGTTTTTT. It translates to CSVRLLPSAGELFF.